The 20 T cell receptor beta chains in this list originate from one sample, sequenced in a study of T cell clonality in common variable immunodeficiency. General study findings and limits: In common variable immunodeficiency, TCR beta chains reportedly carried fewer deletions and N-nucleotide insertions.

What these receptors recognize is not known. TCRdb keeps only in-frame clones here, not all; method: immunoSEQ multiplex PCR. The table lists about 31,000 clones, with no singletons. Input material: peripheral blood mononuclear cells. Every receptor here comes from a human donor with common variable immunodeficiency.

This clone has a handful of counts. The CDR3 end lies 3 residues beyond the end of the read and is filled in from the germline J gene. This chain connects TRBV7-9 to TRBJ2-5; D not certain. Germline V lookup: CDR1 SEHNR, CDR2 FQNEAQ (reference sequence). The CDR3 spans 13 residues. Trimming removed 5 bases at V and 5 bases at J, with 12 bases between. CDR3 in amino acids: CASSLNSGETQYF. Partial CDR3 DNA: TGTGCCAGCAGCCTAAACAGTGGCGAGACC.

Worth noting for this clone: A far more abundant clone sits one base away, making this likely a read error. The read finishes 3 residues shy of the CDR3 end, and the germline J gene is used to complete it. V and J are TRBV2 and TRBJ1-2; tentative D call: TRBD1 (5 bases). This CDR3 comprises 12 residues. CDR1 is SNHLY, CDR2 FYNNEI, per germline. Between the trimmed V and J ends, which lost 3 bases and 3 bases, there was a span of 5 bases. The CDR3 sequence: CASSETDYGYTF. Partial CDR3 DNA: TGTGCCAGCAGTGAGACAGACTATGGC. Looking up the rest from reference TRBV2 and TRBJ1-2 gives the full variable domain: EPEVTQTPSHQVTQMGQEVILRCVPISNHLYFYWYRQILGQKVEFLVSFYNNEISEKSEIFDDQFSVERPDGSNFTLKIRSTKLEDSAMYFCASSETDYGYTFGSGTRLTVV.

Many counts were recorded for this clone. The sequenced CDR3 bases are TGTGCCAGCACTACCACACAGGGAAAAAGCTCACCC. Its protein product is CASTTTQGKSSP. The full CDR3 protein reads CASTTTQGKSSPLHF. This chain joins TRBV25-1 and TRBJ1-6, with D perhaps matching TRBD1 (6 bases). With the read ending 3 residues before the CDR3 end, the germline J gene is used to fill in that end. Between the trimmed V and J ends, which lost 7 bases and 10 bases, there was a span of 20 bases. This CDR3 region has 15 residues. CDR1 and CDR2 (germline): MGHDK, SYGVNS.

This clone is medium-sized within its sample. Sequencing ends 3 residues short of the CDR3 end; the germline J gene provides the rest. The J gene is TRBJ2-1, the V gene TRBV20-1, with 7 bases identical to TRBD1. V was pared by 2 bases and J by 1 base, with 8 bases of the junction left unmatched. The germline V gene has CDR1 DFQATT and CDR2 SNEGSKA (reference sequence). The length of the CDR3 is 16 residues. Here the CDR3 reads CSARPGTATSYNEQFF. The CDR3 bases that were read are TGCAGTGCTAGACCCGGGACAGCTACTTCCTACAATGAG.

In this sample, this clone turned up many times. At one boundary the junction diverges from the germline segment, which might be a read error. The CDR3 DNA, read in part, is TGCGCCAGCAGCCAAGATTGGGGCGGCAATCGGCCC. It codes for CASSQDWGGNRP. The CDR3, in full, reads CASSQDWGGNRPQHF. The rearrangement joins TRBV4-1 to TRBJ1-5, with D maybe TRBD1 (5 bases). Coverage ceases 3 residues before the CDR3 finishes, and the germline J gene fills in the end. The germline V gene has CDR1 MGHRA and CDR2 YSYEKL. The CDR3 spans 15 residues.

This clone was picked up many times. The read terminates 3 residues before the CDR3 end, so the remaining end is supplied by the germline J gene. This chain joins TRBV18 and TRBJ2-5; 7 positions match TRBD1. V lost 6 bases and J lost 3; bases outside the gene matches: 10. Germline V gene data show CDR1 as KGHSH and CDR2 as LQKENI. The CDR3 is 15 amino acids. The CDR3 spells CASSSEGATKETQYF. CDR3 DNA (partial): TGTGCCAGCTCCTCCGAGGGGGCGACGAAAGAGACC.

This clone turned up a few times. The CDR3 end falls 3 residues outside the read, so it is completed with the germline J gene. The chain links TRBV6-2 or TRBV6-3 to TRBJ2-1; D is undetermined. Per the germline V gene, CDR1 is MNHEY and CDR2 is SVGEGT. V lost 6 bases and J 5 bases, leaving 17 bases between the germline ends. The CDR3 extends over 15 amino acids. The covered CDR3 bases are TGTGCCAGCAGCAGGTGGCTGGAAGACCACAATGAG. Translating it yields CASSRWLEDHNE. In full, the CDR3 is CASSRWLEDHNEQFF.

In regard to this clone: From the germline J gene comes the end of the CDR3, since the read stops 3 residues before it. The chain combines TRBV19 with TRBJ2-1; D gene ambiguous. The germline V gene encodes CDR1 LNHDA and CDR2 SQIVND (reference sequence). V was clipped by 6 bases and J by 7 bases, with 10 bases between them. The CDR3 is 12 amino acids. CDR3 amino acids: CASRASRNEQFF. The sequenced part of the CDR3 DNA is TGTGCCAGTAGGGCCTCGAGGAATGAG.

In regard to this clone: The CDR3 extends 3 residues past the end of the read, so its final part is completed from the germline J gene. This chain connects TRBV7-8 to TRBJ1-4, with 10 positions matching TRBD1. The CDR3 runs to 14 residues. The J segment lost 5 bases and the V segment lost 5 bases, leaving 2 bases of the junction unmatched. CDR1 SGHVS and CDR2 FQNEAQ come from the germline V gene. CDR3 DNA (partial): TGTGCCAGCAGCCGGGACAGGGGAAATGAAAAA. Translating gives CASSRDRGNEK. From start to end, the CDR3 is CASSRDRGNEKLFF.

This clone was observed a handful of times. The read comes to an end 3 residues before the CDR3 does, leaving the germline J gene to fill in the end. The rearrangement uses TRBV7-6 and TRBJ1-3; no clear D. The length of the CDR3 is 16 residues. Germline V gene sequence: CDR1 SGHVS, CDR2 FNYEAQ. V was cut by 5 bases and J by 2 bases, with 16 bases left in between. The CDR3 protein is CASSPFRGSAGNTIYF. The CDR3 bases that were read are TGTGCCAGCAGCCCATTCCGGGGTAGCGCTGGAAACACC.

This clone occurred a few times. The read stops 3 residues short of the end of the CDR3; the missing end is completed from the germline J gene. V is TRBV7-8 and J is TRBJ2-2; TRBD1 matches at 12 bases. Unmatched junction bases numbered 7, after V lost 5 bases and J lost 6 bases. From germline, CDR1 is SGHVS and CDR2 FQNEAQ. This CDR3 is built from 16 residues. The CDR3 here is CASSLRDRGRPGELFF. CDR3 DNA, as far as it was read: TGTGCCAGCAGCCTACGGGACAGGGGGCGTCCCGGGGAG. The full variable domain, rest sourced from reference TRBV7-8 and TRBJ2-2, is GAGVSQSPRYKVAKRGQDVALRCDPISGHVSLFWYQQALGQGPEFLTYFQNEAQLDKSGLPSDRFFAERPEGSVSTLKIQRTQQEDSAVYLCASSLRDRGRPGELFFGEGSRLTVL.

Concerning this clone itself: The CDR3 extends 3 residues past the end of the read, so its final part is completed from the germline J gene. The V call is TRBV6-2 or TRBV6-3, the J call TRBJ2-3, with 11 positions matching TRBD2. CDR1 is MNHEY, CDR2 SVGEGT, per germline. Trimming cost V 6 bases and J 1 base; bases outside gene matches: 6. The CDR3 extends over 16 amino acids. CDR3 amino acids: CASRYTLAGGTDTQYF. The DNA read from the CDR3 is TGTGCCAGCAGATACACACTAGCGGGAGGCACAGATACG.

This clone was recorded a few times. The read ends 3 residues shy of where the CDR3 ends; the end is completed using the germline J gene. The V gene is TRBV30, the J gene TRBJ1-1; no reliable D call. Germline V CDR1 and CDR2: GTSNPN, SVGIG (reference sequence). Trimming stripped 4 bases from V and 4 bases from J, with 7 bases between. CDR3 length: 11 residues. The DNA read from the CDR3 is TGTGCCTGGATGTCGGGCACTGAA. It encodes CAWMSGTE. The whole CDR3 sequence is CAWMSGTEAFF.

With regard to this clone: The read is 3 residues too short to cover the CDR3 end, so that end is filled in from the germline J gene. This chain uses TRBV7-8 with TRBJ1-2, with D possibly TRBD1 on 5 matching bases. The CDR3 consists of 13 residues. Germline lookup yields CDR1 SGHVS and CDR2 FQNEAQ. V dropped 5 bases and J dropped 3 bases, with 10 bases sitting between them. Incomplete CDR3 DNA: TGTGCCAGCAGCCCCAGGGTTGACTATGGC. Amino acid sequence: CASSPRVDYG. The complete CDR3 sequence is CASSPRVDYGYTF.

Regarding this clone: Read data end 3 residues before the CDR3 end; the end is taken from the germline J gene. This sequence joins TRBV30 and TRBJ1-5; tentatively, D is TRBD1 (5 bases). Trimming took 0 bases from V and 4 from J, leaving 7 bases between them. The CDR3 covers 13 residues. CDR1 is GTSNPN and CDR2 is SVGIG in the germline V gene (reference sequence). The part of the CDR3 DNA that was read is TGTGCCTGGAGTGTACAGGATAATCAGCCC. Residues: CAWSVQDNQP. The entire CDR3 reads CAWSVQDNQPQHF.

As for this clone: From the germline J gene comes the end of the CDR3, since the read stops 3 residues before it. V gene TRBV19 combines with J gene TRBJ2-1, with 14 bases fitting TRBD2. Germline-derived CDR1 and CDR2 are LNHDA and SQIVND (reference sequence). The CDR3 contains 15 residues. The trim removed 4 bases at V and 6 bases at J, leaving 2 bases unmatched. The CDR3 sequence is CASSTTSGRANEQFF. The sequenced CDR3 bases are TGTGCCAGTAGTACGACTAGCGGGAGGGCCAATGAG.

A word on this clone: The CDR3 end falls 3 residues outside the read, so it is completed with the germline J gene. The chain combines TRBV7-3 with TRBJ2-1, with 13 bases aligning to TRBD2. Losses at the gene ends were 3 bases for V and 6 bases for J; bases not matched to a gene: 2. Per the germline V gene, CDR1 is SGHTA and CDR2 is FQGTGA. The CDR3 sequence is 15 residues long. Partial CDR3 DNA: TGTGCCAGCAGCTTTACTAGCGGGAGGGGCAATGAG. Amino acid sequence: CASSFTSGRGNE. The CDR3 in its entirety is CASSFTSGRGNEQFF. Combining the CDR3 with reference TRBV7-3 and TRBJ2-1 gives the whole variable domain GAGVSQTPSNKVTEKGKYVELRCDPISGHTALYWYRQSLGQGPEFLIYFQGTGAADDSGLPNDRFFAVRPEGSVSTLKIQRTERGDSAVYLCASSFTSGRGNEQFFGPGTRLTVL.

This clone has only a few counts. Read coverage stops 3 residues before the CDR3 terminus; the germline J gene supplies the remainder. This chain uses TRBV5-6 with TRBJ1-3; the D gene is possibly TRBD1 (5 bases). Germline CDR1 SGHDT, CDR2 YYEEEE. The CDR3 sequence is 14 residues long. V was pared by 1 base and J by 4 bases, with 9 bases between. CDR3 bases read: TGTGCCAGCAGCTTGACGGGGGAGGGAAACACC. Amino acids: CASSLTGEGNT. The full CDR3 protein is CASSLTGEGNTIYF. Drawing the rest from reference TRBV5-6 and TRBJ1-3, the complete variable domain is DAGVTQSPTHLIKTRGQQVTLRCSPKSGHDTVSWYQQALGQGPQFIFQYYEEEERQRGNFPDRFSGHQFPNYSSELNVNALLLGDSALYLCASSLTGEGNTIYFGEGSWLTVV.

Notes on this clone: The read ends 3 residues early relative to the CDR3; the germline J gene fills the gap. The gene calls are TRBV5-6 and TRBJ2-5; 13 nucleotides line up with TRBD2. This CDR3 has 15 amino acids. V shed 4 bases and J 4 bases; nucleotides not matched to a gene: 4. The germline CDR1 and CDR2 sequences are SGHDT and YYEEEE. The sequenced part of the CDR3 DNA is TGTGCCAGCAGCCCCAGGACTAGCGGGGGAGAGACC. Translation: CASSPRTSGGET. The whole CDR3 sequence reads CASSPRTSGGETQYF.

This clone has a handful of counts. The read terminates 3 residues before the CDR3 end, so the remaining end is supplied by the germline J gene. This chain connects TRBV7-9 to TRBJ1-2; D remains ambiguous. The CDR3 is made up of 14 amino acids. The germline V and J ends were trimmed by 0 bases and 3 bases, with 8 bases remaining between them. Germline CDR1 SEHNR, CDR2 FQNEAQ (reference sequence). CDR3 DNA, as far as it was read: TGTGCCAGCAGCTTAGCGGGCTCTTACTATGGC. Translating it yields CASSLAGSYYG. The entire CDR3 protein is CASSLAGSYYGYTF.